The 27 T cell receptor beta chains listed next were all sequenced from one sample in a study of CD8 T cells in Susac syndrome. Reverse transcription of about 0.5 to 1 ug RNA was performed with random hexamers. TCRdb reanalysed the immunoSEQ multiplex PCR reads using MiXCR and keeps one entry per CDR3 protein. This table has 150,000 to 200,000 distinct CDR3 sequences, 94% appearing once. The specimen was CD4+ T cells from PBMCs. Receptors originate from a human donor with multiple sclerosis.

This clonotype came up a few times. The V call is TRBV27, the J call TRBJ1-1; D unresolved. Germline CDR1 is MNHEY and CDR2 is SMNVEV (reference sequence). The CDR3 has 11 amino acids. The V and J ends lost 5 bases and 6 bases respectively, with 7 bases between them. The CDR3 DNA reads as TGTGCCAGCAGTCGTGGTTCTGAAGCTTTCTTT. Protein: CASSRGSEAFF.

The gene calls are TRBV5-1 and TRBJ2-3, with D maybe TRBD2 (6 bases). Trimming removed 1 base at V and 4 bases at J, with 13 bases between. The CDR3 spans 15 residues. Germline loops: CDR1 SGHRS, CDR2 YFSETQ. In DNA form, the CDR3 reads TGCGCCAGCAGCTTGTCTCCGGGAGAGCCAGATACGCAGTATTTT. Its protein is CASSLSPGEPDTQYF.

The chain joins TRBV29-1 to TRBJ2-2; D remains unclear. This CDR3 is 13 amino acids long. The germline V gene has CDR1 SQVTM and CDR2 ANQGSEA. Between the trimmed V and J ends, which lost 4 bases and 5 bases, there was a span of 11 bases. The CDR3 loop is CSVVVGRTGELFF. In DNA, the CDR3 is TGCAGCGTTGTGGTAGGAAGGACCGGGGAGCTGTTTTTT.

This chain connects TRBV7-3 to TRBJ2-2; 7 nucleotides match TRBD1. CDR1 SGHTA and CDR2 FQGTGA come from the germline V gene. This CDR3 contains 14 residues. V was pared by 5 bases and J by 3 bases, with 3 bases of the junction left unmatched. The CDR3 loop reads CASSPTGDTGELFF. CDR3 coding DNA: TGTGCCAGCAGCCCAACAGGGGACACCGGGGAGCTGTTTTTT.

As regards this clonotype: The junction and the germline gene differ at one end; a read error may be behind it. This chain's CDR3 is CASSLERTRLGDTQYF. Written as DNA, the CDR3 is TGTGCCAGTAGTCTAGAGAGGACTAGACTGGGAGATACGCAGTATTTT. The rearrangement joins TRBV19 to TRBJ2-3; 7 bases fit TRBD2. This CDR3 region has 16 residues. Germline V CDR1 and CDR2: LNHDA, SQIVND (reference sequence).

This chain links TRBV27 with TRBJ2-3; D uncertain. The germline V gene encodes CDR1 MNHEY and CDR2 SMNVEV (reference sequence). The CDR3 runs to 13 residues. Deletions cut 6 bases from V and 2 bases from J, with 9 bases between. The CDR3 DNA sequence: TGTGCCAGCAGGATCAGGATCACAGATACGCAGTATTTT. As protein: CASRIRITDTQYF.

The rearrangement uses TRBV18 and TRBJ1-1; D is undetermined. The length of the CDR3 is 16 residues. Germline CDR1 reads KGHSH; CDR2 reads LQKENI. V was shortened by 3 bases and J by 8 bases, with 22 bases between the two germline ends. The CDR3 here is CASSPSSEAGRSEAFF. The CDR3 DNA follows: TGTGCCAGCTCACCTTCGTCCGAGGCAGGCCGATCGGAAGCTTTCTTT. The complete variable domain, with remaining parts taken from reference TRBV18 and TRBJ1-1, reads NAGVMQNPRHLVRRRGQEARLRCSPMKGHSHVYWYRQLPEEGLKFMVYLQKENIIDESGMPKERFSAEFPKEGPSILRIQQVVRGDSAAYFCASSPSSEAGRSEAFFGQGTRLTVV.

The V call is TRBV5-6, the J call TRBJ1-1; 9 nucleotides line up with TRBD1. This CDR3 comprises 14 residues. The V gene end was trimmed by 3 bases and the J gene end by 6 bases; junction bases not matched to a gene: 6. Germline V lookup: CDR1 SGHDT, CDR2 YYEEEE. CDR3 DNA sequence: TGTGCCAGCAGCTGGGGACAGGGCAGGGCTGAAGCTTTCTTT. This codes for CASSWGQGRAEAFF.

In nucleotides, the CDR3 is TGTGCCAGCAGCCAAACGGGAGGAAACAATGAGCAGTTCTTC. Translation gives CASSQTGGNNEQFF. The chain combines TRBV3-1 with TRBJ2-1; TRBD2 aligns across 7 bases. Germline assignment: CDR1 LGHDT and CDR2 YNNKEL (reference sequence). The trim removed 2 bases at V and 5 bases at J, leaving 3 bases unmatched. The length of the CDR3 is 14 residues.

The chain couples TRBV20-1 to TRBJ2-5; D is possibly TRBD1 or TRBD2 (5 bases each). The germline V gene has CDR1 DFQATT and CDR2 SNEGSKA (reference sequence). This CDR3 is 14 amino acids long. V lost 2 bases to trimming and J lost 1 base, with 11 bases between them. The DNA for the CDR3 is TGCAGTGCTAGATCGGGACCCAGCCAAGAGACCCAGTACTTC. It yields the protein CSARSGPSQETQYF.

This chain links TRBV7-9 with TRBJ2-1; 10 positions agree with TRBD2. CDR3 length: 16 amino acids. Germline V gives CDR1 SEHNR, CDR2 FQNEAQ (reference sequence). V shed 1 base and J 9 bases; nucleotides not matched to a gene: 9. The CDR3: CASSLGASGSVREQFF. The DNA of the CDR3 is TGTGCCAGCAGCTTAGGGGCTAGCGGGAGCGTACGTGAGCAGTTCTTC.

The chain joins TRBV12-3 or TRBV12-4 to TRBJ2-1; 7 bases match TRBD2. The J segment lost 4 bases and the V segment lost 0 bases, leaving 6 bases of the junction unmatched. CDR3 size: 16 residues. Here the CDR3 reads CASSLALLAQYNEQFF. The CDR3 nucleotides are TGTGCCAGCAGTTTAGCGCTACTAGCGCAATACAATGAGCAGTTCTTC.

This rearrangement joins TRBV12-3 or TRBV12-4 to TRBJ2-1; 10 positions match TRBD2. The CDR3 has 16 residues. V shed 6 bases and J 4 bases; nucleotides not matched to a gene: 9. The DNA of the CDR3 is TGTGCCAGCAGAAGCCTCTCTAGCGGGAGTTACAATGAGCAGTTCTTC. As protein: CASRSLSSGSYNEQFF.

The chain combines TRBV3-1 with TRBJ1-5; maybe TRBD1 (5 bases). The germline V gene encodes CDR1 LGHDT and CDR2 YNNKEL (reference sequence). The CDR3 extends over 14 amino acids. V shed 3 bases and J shed 7 bases, with 13 bases lying between them. CDR3 sequence (DNA): TGTGCCAGCAGCCAGGGACTGGGAGGCCAGCCCCAGCATTTT. Translating it yields CASSQGLGGQPQHF.

The chain employs TRBV9 and TRBJ1-1; perhaps TRBD1 as D (5 bases). In germline, CDR1 is SGDLS, CDR2 YYNGEE. Trimming removed 7 bases from V and 0 bases from J, with 10 bases in between. The CDR3 length is 13 residues. The CDR3 DNA follows: TGTGCCAGCCGGGGCAGCATGAACACTGAAGCTTTCTTT. Protein: CASRGSMNTEAFF.

This sequence joins TRBV12-3 or TRBV12-4 and TRBJ2-5, with D perhaps matching TRBD1 (5 bases). The CDR3 is made up of 14 amino acids. Trimming shortened V by 3 bases and J by 5 bases, and 13 bases separated the two germline ends. The CDR3 DNA reads TGTGCCAGCAGTTTCCGCTGGGGCGTGGAGACCCAGTACTTC. Translation: CASSFRWGVETQYF.

The chain combines TRBV13 with TRBJ2-3, with D possibly TRBD1 on 6 matching bases. Trimming cost V 3 bases and J 4 bases, with 17 bases left between them. The CDR3 extends over 16 amino acids. In germline, CDR1 is PRHDT, CDR2 FYEKMQ (reference sequence). The CDR3 coding sequence is TGTGCCAGCAGCTTTCCCATGACAGGCCAGTCAGATACGCAGTATTTT. It is translated as CASSFPMTGQSDTQYF.

The chain is built from TRBV20-1 and TRBJ1-1, with D maybe TRBD1 (6 bases). The CDR3 is made up of 13 amino acids. The V end lost 6 bases, the J end lost 2 bases, and 13 bases lay between the germline ends. CDR1 is DFQATT and CDR2 is SNEGSKA in the germline V gene (reference sequence). The CDR3 nucleotides are TGCAGTGCCAGACAGGACACAAACACTGAAGCTTTCTTT. Translated: CSARQDTNTEAFF.

V usage is TRBV30 and J usage is TRBJ2-3; D is possibly TRBD1 or TRBD2 (5 bases each). This CDR3 is 14 amino acids long. V lost 7 bases and J 1 base, leaving 15 bases between the germline ends. Per the germline V gene, CDR1 is GTSNPN and CDR2 is SVGIG (reference sequence). The CDR3 coding sequence is TGTGCCTCGGGGATGGGGGTCGGCACAGATACGCAGTATTTT. It translates to CASGMGVGTDTQYF.

The genes are TRBV5-4 and TRBJ2-1; D is uncertain. CDR3 size: 16 residues. V was clipped by 3 bases and J by 4 bases, with 17 bases between them. CDR1 and CDR2 (germline): SGHNT, YYREEE (reference sequence). The CDR3: CASSSRQALGYNEQFF. The DNA of the CDR3 is TGTGCCAGCAGCTCCCGGCAGGCCCTGGGGTACAATGAGCAGTTCTTC.

The V call is TRBV24-1, the J call TRBJ2-5; D may be TRBD1 (6 bases). Germline V gene data show CDR1 as KGHDR and CDR2 as SFDVKD. The CDR3 totals 13 residues. The V gene lost 8 bases and the J gene lost 2 bases, with 11 bases spanning the gap. In DNA, the CDR3 is TGTGCCACCATGGGGGCAGGGCAAGAGACCCAGTACTTC. Protein: CATMGAGQETQYF.

V is TRBV6-6 and J is TRBJ1-1, with 8 bases aligning to TRBD1. The CDR3 is 14 residues long. Germline CDR1 and CDR2: MNHNY and SVGAGI (reference sequence). J lost 4 bases, V lost 6 bases, and 7 bases had no gene match. The CDR3 loop reads CASRLQGVGTEAFF. CDR3 in DNA: TGTGCCAGCAGACTACAGGGGGTCGGCACTGAAGCTTTCTTT.

The rearrangement uses TRBV29-1 and TRBJ1-2; TRBD1 is a possible D gene (5 bases). This CDR3 has 14 residues. V was clipped by 4 bases and J by 6 bases, with 18 bases between them. Germline lookup yields CDR1 SQVTM and CDR2 ANQGSEA. The CDR3 reads CSVGGAGKPDGYTF. The CDR3 coding sequence is TGCAGCGTTGGAGGGGCGGGGAAACCAGATGGCTACACCTTC.

This clonotype has just one count. The J gene is TRBJ2-1, the V gene TRBV18; D is possibly TRBD2 (6 bases). The germline V gene encodes CDR1 KGHSH and CDR2 LQKENI. The CDR3 consists of 15 residues. V dropped 6 bases and J dropped 0 bases, with 12 bases sitting between them. For the CDR3, the DNA is TGTGCCAGCTCGCCGGGGGTTCACTCCTACAATGAGCAGTTCTTC. Residues: CASSPGVHSYNEQFF.

This clonotype was seen just once. V gene TRBV29-1 combines with J gene TRBJ1-2; no reliable D call. Between the trimmed V and J ends, which lost 0 bases and 4 bases, there was a span of 12 bases. The CDR3 loop spans 14 amino acids. Germline CDR1 SQVTM, CDR2 ANQGSEA. The CDR3 bases are TGCAGCGTTGAAGAAGGGTTCGTGGGCTATGGCTACACCTTC. Translated, it gives CSVEEGFVGYGYTF.

This clonotype was seen more than once but under ten times. V usage is TRBV27 and J usage is TRBJ2-2; 7 nucleotides line up with TRBD1. CDR1 is MNHEY, CDR2 SMNVEV, per germline (reference sequence). Trimming cost V 4 bases and J 5 bases; bases outside gene matches: 4. CDR3 size: 14 residues. The CDR3 DNA reads as TGTGCCAGCAGTTCGGGACAGAGAACCGGGGAGCTGTTTTTT. Protein sequence: CASSSGQRTGELFF.

The genes are TRBV19 and TRBJ1-2; D uncertain. Germline lookup yields CDR1 LNHDA and CDR2 SQIVND (reference sequence). CDR3 length: 16 residues. V gave up 3 bases and J gave up 4 bases, with 18 bases separating them. The CDR3, as DNA: TGTGCCAGTAGTATTTACCCGGAGGGCATACTCTATGGCTACACCTTC. Translation: CASSIYPEGILYGYTF. The full variable domain, rest sourced from reference TRBV19 and TRBJ1-2, is DGGITQSPKYLFRKEGQNVTLSCEQNLNHDAMYWYRQDPGQGLRLIYYSQIVNDFQKGDIAEGYSVSREKKESFPLTVTSAQKNPTAFYLCASSIYPEGILYGYTFGSGTRLTVV.